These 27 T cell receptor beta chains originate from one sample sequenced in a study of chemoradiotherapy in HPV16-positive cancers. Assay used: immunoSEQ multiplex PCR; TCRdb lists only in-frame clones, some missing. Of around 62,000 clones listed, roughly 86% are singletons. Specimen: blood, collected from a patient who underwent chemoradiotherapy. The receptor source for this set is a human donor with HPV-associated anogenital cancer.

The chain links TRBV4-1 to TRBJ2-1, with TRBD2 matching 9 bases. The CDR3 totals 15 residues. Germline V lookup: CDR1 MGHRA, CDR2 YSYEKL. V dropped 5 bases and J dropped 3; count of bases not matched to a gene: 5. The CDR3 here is CASSTSSGIYNEQFF. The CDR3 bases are TGCGCCAGCAGCACCTCTAGCGGGATCTACAATGAGCAGTTCTTC.

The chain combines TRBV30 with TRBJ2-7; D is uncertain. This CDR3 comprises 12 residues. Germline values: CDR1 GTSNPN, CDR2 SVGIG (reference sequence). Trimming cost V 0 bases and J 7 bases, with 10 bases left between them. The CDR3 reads CAWSVTLGEQYF. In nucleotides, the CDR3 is TGTGCCTGGAGTGTAACTCTAGGTGAGCAGTACTTC.

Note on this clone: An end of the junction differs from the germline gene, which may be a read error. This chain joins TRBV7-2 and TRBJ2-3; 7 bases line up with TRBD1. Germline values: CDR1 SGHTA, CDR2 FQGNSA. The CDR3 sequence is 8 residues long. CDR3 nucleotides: TGTGCCATACCCGACAGGGATTTT. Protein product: CAIPDRDF.

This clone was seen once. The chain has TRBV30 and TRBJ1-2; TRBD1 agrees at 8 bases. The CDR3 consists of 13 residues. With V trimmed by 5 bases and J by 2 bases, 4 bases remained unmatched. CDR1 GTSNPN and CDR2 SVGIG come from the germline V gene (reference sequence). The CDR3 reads CAWSQGGNYGYTF. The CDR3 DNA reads TGTGCCTGGTCACAGGGGGGAAACTATGGCTACACCTTC.

The CDR3 DNA follows: TGTGCCAGCAGCTTGGTACGACTAGGGGTGAGGGAGACCCAGTACTTC. It encodes CASSLVRLGVRETQYF. The rearrangement uses TRBV5-6 and TRBJ2-5, with D perhaps matching TRBD2 (6 bases). Germline lookup yields CDR1 SGHDT and CDR2 YYEEEE. The CDR3 extends over 16 amino acids. Trimming removed 0 bases from V and 5 bases from J, with 17 bases in between. Combining the CDR3 with reference TRBV5-6 and TRBJ2-5 gives the whole variable domain DAGVTQSPTHLIKTRGQQVTLRCSPKSGHDTVSWYQQALGQGPQFIFQYYEEEERQRGNFPDRFSGHQFPNYSSELNVNALLLGDSALYLCASSLVRLGVRETQYFGPGTRLLVL.

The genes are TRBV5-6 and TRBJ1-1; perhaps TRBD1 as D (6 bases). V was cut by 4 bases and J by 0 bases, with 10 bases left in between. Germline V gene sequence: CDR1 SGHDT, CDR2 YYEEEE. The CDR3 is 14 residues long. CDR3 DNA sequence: TGTGCCAGCAGCCAGGGGTGGTTGAACACTGAAGCTTTCTTT. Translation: CASSQGWLNTEAFF.

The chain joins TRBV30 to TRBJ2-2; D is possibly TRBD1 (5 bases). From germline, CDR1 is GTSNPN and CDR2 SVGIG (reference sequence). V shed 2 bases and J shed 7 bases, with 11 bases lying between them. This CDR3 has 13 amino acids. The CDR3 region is CAWSIQAIGELFF. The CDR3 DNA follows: TGTGCCTGGAGTATACAGGCGATCGGGGAGCTGTTTTTT. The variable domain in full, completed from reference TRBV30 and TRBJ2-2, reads SQTIHQWPATLVQPVGSPLSLECTVEGTSNPNLYWYRQAAGRGLQLLFYSVGIGQISSEVPQNLSASRPQDRQFILSSKKLLLSDSGFYLCAWSIQAIGELFFGEGSRLTVL.

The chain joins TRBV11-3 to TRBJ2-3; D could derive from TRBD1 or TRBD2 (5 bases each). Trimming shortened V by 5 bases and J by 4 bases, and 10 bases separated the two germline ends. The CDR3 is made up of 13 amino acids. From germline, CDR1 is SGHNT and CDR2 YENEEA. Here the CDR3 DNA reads TGTGCCAGCAGCCCTGGGACCTCAGATACGCAGTATTTT. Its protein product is CASSPGTSDTQYF.

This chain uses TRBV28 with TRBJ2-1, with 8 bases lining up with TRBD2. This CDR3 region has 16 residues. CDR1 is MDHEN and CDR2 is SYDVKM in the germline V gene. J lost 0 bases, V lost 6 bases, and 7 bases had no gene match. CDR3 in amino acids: CASSVTSGTSYNEQFF. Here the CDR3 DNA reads TGTGCCAGCAGCGTAACTAGCGGTACCTCCTACAATGAGCAGTTCTTC.

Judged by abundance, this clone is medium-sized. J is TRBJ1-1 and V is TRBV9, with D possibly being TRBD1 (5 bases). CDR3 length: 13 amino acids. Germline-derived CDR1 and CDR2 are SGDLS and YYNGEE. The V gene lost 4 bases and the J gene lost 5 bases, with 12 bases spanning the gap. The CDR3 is CASSTTQGTEAFF. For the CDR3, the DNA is TGTGCCAGCAGCACAACTCAGGGAACTGAAGCTTTCTTT.

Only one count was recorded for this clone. CDR3 DNA: TGTGCCAGCAGTGGGGGGACAGGGGGGAACACCGGGGAGCTGTTTTTT. It translates to CASSGGTGGNTGELFF. The chain employs TRBV6-1 and TRBJ2-2, with 11 bases that match TRBD1. The ends lost 4 bases at V and 1 base at J; junction bases unmatched: 2. CDR1 and CDR2 from the germline V gene are MNHNS and SASEGT. The CDR3 is made up of 16 amino acids.

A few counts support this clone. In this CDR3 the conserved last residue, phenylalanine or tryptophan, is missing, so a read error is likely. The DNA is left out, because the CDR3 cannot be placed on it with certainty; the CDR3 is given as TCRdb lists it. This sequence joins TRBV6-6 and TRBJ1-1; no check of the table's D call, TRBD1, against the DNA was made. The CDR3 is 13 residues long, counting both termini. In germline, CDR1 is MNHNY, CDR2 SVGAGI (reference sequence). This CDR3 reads CASSSRIDTLETL.

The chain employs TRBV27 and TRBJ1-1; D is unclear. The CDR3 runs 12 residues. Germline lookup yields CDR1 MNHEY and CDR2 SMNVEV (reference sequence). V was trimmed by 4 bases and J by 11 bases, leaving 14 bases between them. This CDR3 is CASSSLWGFAFF. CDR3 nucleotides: TGTGCCAGCAGTTCCCTATGGGGATTTGCTTTCTTT.

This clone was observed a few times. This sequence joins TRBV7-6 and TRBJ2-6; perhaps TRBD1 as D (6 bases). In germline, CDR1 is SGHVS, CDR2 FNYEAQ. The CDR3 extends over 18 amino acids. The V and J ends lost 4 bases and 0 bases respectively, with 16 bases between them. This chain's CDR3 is CASSSVGQSFSGANVLTF. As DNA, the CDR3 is TGTGCCAGCAGCTCGGTCGGACAGTCGTTCTCTGGGGCCAACGTCCTGACTTTC.

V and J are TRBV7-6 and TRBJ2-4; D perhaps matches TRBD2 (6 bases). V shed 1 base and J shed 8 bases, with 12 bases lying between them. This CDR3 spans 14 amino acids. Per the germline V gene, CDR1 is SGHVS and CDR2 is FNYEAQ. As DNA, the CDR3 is TGTGCCAGCAGCTTAGGGGGGGACGGGTACATTCAGTACTTC. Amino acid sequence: CASSLGGDGYIQYF.

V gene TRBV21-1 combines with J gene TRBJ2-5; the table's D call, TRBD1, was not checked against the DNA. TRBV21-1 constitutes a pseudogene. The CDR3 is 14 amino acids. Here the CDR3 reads CASSKEATVKSQYF. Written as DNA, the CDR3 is TGTGCCAGCAGCAAAGAGGCGACAGTCAAATCCCAGTACTTC.

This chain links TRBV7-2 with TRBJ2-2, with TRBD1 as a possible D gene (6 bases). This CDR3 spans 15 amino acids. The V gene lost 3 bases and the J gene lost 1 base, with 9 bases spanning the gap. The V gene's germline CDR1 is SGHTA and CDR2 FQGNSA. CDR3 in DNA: TGTGCCAGCAGCTTGAAACAGGGGAACACCGGGGAGCTGTTTTTT. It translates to CASSLKQGNTGELFF.

The CDR3 coding sequence is TGTGCCAGCAGACGGAGGGACGCCTTAAGGCCAGATACGCAGTATTTT. This translates into CASRRRDALRPDTQYF. This chain uses TRBV28 with TRBJ2-3; possibly TRBD2 for D (6 bases). With 6 bases removed from V and 4 bases from J, the gap between germline ends came to 20 bases. The CDR3 is made up of 16 amino acids. Per germline, CDR1 MDHEN and CDR2 SYDVKM.

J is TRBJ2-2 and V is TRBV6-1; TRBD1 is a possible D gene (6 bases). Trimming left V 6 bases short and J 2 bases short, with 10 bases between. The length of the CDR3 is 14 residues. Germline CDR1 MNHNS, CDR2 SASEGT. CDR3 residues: CASSLDSNTGELFF. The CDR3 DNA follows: TGTGCCAGCAGCCTGGACAGTAACACCGGGGAGCTGTTTTTT.

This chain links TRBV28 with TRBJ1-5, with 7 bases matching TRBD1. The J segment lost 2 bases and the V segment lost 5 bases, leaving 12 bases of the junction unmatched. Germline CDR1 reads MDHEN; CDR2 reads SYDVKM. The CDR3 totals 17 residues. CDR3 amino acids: CASSPYPGGVGNQPQHF. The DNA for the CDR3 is TGTGCCAGCAGTCCTTATCCAGGGGGTGTCGGCAATCAGCCCCAGCATTTT.

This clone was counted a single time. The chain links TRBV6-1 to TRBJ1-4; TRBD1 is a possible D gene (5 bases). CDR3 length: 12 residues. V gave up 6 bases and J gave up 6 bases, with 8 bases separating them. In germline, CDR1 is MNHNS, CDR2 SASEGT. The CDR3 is CASRMTDEKLFF. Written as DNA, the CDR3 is TGTGCCAGCAGGATGACAGATGAAAAACTGTTTTTT.

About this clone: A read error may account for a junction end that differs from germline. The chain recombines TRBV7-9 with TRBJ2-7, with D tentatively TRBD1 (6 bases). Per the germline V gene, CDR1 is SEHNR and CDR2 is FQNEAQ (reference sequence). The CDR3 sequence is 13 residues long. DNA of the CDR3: TGTGCCAGCAGCCACATTCGACAGGACAGACCCCTTTTC. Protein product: CASSHIRQDRPLF.

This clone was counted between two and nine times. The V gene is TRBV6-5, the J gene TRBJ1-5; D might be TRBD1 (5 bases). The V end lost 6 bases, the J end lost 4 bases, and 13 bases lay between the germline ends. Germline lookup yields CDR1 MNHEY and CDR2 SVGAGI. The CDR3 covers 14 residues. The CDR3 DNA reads TGTGCCAGCAGCCCATCAGGGTGGAATCAGCCCCAGCATTTT. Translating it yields CASSPSGWNQPQHF.

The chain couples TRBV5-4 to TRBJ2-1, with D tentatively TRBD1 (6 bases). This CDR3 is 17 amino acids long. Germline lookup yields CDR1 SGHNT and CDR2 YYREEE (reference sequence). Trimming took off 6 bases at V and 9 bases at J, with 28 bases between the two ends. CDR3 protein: CASTNPRALGGISEQFF. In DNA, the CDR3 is TGTGCCAGCACCAACCCCCGTGCGTTAGGGGGTATTTCTGAGCAGTTCTTC.

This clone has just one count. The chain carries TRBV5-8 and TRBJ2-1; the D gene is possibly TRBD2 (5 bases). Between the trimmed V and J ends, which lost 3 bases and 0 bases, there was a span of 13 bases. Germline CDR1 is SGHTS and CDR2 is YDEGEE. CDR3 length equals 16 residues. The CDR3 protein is CASSSGVSVSYNEQFF. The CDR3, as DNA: TGTGCCAGCAGCTCTGGGGTTAGCGTCTCCTACAATGAGCAGTTCTTC.

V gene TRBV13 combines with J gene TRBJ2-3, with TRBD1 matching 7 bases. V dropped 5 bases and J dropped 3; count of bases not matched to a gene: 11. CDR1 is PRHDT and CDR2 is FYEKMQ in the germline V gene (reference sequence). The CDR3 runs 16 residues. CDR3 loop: CASSLRGQVLTDTQYF. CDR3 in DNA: TGTGCCAGCAGCCTCCGCGGACAGGTACTTACAGATACGCAGTATTTT.

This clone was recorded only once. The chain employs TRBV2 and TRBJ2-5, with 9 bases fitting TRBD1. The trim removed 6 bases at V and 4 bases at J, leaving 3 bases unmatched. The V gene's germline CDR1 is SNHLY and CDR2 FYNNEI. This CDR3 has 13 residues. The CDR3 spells CASRGTGLETQYF. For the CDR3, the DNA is TGTGCCAGCAGAGGGACAGGGTTAGAGACCCAGTACTTC.